This record concerns one TCR beta chain sequence. Its antigen remains unknown. The data are from a study of neoadjuvant anti-PD-1 for oral cavity cancer. Study-wide context: Patients without progression got a fourth dose around day 43. General study points: With three patients per group, TCR findings need larger cohorts.

Profiled with immunoSEQ multiplex PCR; TCRdb holds only in-frame clones, not every one. This sample has some 15,000 clones, with 65% to 75% found just once. Trimming removed 4 bases from V and 0 bases from J, with 18 bases in between. Per germline, CDR1 LNHDA and CDR2 SQIVND (reference sequence). The CDR3 length is 18 residues. Patients had HPV-negative, locally advanced oral cavity squamous cell carcinoma. J is TRBJ1-4 and V is TRBV19, with D maybe TRBD1 (6 bases). Sequenced material: PBMCs, taken before nivolumab (anti-PD-1) treatment. This receptor was identified in a person aged 35-79 years with oral cavity squamous cell carcinoma. The CDR3 protein is CASSSGGARSATNEKLFF. As DNA, the CDR3 is TGTGCCAGTAGTAGTGGGGGCGCGAGGAGTGCAACTAATGAAAAACTGTTTTTT.